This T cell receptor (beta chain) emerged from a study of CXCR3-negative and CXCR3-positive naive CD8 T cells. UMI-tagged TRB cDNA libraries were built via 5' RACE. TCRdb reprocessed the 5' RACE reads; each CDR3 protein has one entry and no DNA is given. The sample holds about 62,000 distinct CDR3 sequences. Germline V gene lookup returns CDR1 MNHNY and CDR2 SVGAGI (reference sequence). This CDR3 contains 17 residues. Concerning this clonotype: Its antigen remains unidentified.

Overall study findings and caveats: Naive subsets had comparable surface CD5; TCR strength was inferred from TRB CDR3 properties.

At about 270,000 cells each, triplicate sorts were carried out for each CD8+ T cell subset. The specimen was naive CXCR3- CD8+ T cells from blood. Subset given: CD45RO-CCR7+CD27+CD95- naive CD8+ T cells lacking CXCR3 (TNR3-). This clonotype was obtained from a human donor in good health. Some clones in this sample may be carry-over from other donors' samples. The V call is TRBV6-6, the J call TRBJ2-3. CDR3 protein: CASSWLLRATSTDTQYF.